Below, 28 T cell receptor beta chains from the same sample are listed, as sequenced in a study of shared clonotypes between healthy human individuals. Profiling relied on immunoSEQ multiplex PCR, and the TCRdb table lists in-frame clones only, not all of them. The sample records about 490,000 clones, roughly four fifths being singletons. Sequenced sample: PBMCs. These receptors were obtained from a woman aged 35 to 49 in good health. Some clones in this sample may be carry-over from other donors' samples.

The chain joins TRBV10-3 to TRBJ2-3; no reliable D call. In germline, CDR1 is ENHRY, CDR2 SYGVKD. Trimming shortened V by 3 bases and J by 2 bases, and 9 bases separated the two germline ends. There are 14 residues in the CDR3. The CDR3 here is CAISDPRNTDTQYF. The CDR3 region has the DNA TGTGCCATCAGTGACCCCCGTAACACAGATACGCAGTATTTT.

This clone was counted at least ten times. V usage is TRBV7-8 and J usage is TRBJ2-7; TRBD2 matches at 10 bases. V trimming: 5 bases; J trimming: 3 bases; junction bases outside the gene matches: 10. Germline lookup yields CDR1 SGHVS and CDR2 FQNEAQ. CDR3 length: 16 residues. The CDR3 bases are TGTGCCAGCAGCCCCCCCCAACTAGCGGGAAGCTACGAGCAGTACTTC. It yields the protein CASSPPQLAGSYEQYF.

This chain joins TRBV2 and TRBJ2-1; 8 nucleotides align to TRBD2. CDR3 length: 14 residues. The trim removed 7 bases at V and 7 bases at J, leaving 9 bases unmatched. In germline, CDR1 is SNHLY, CDR2 FYNNEI. The CDR3 sequence: CASNWGGRKNEQFF. In DNA form, the CDR3 reads TGTGCCAGCAATTGGGGCGGGAGGAAGAATGAGCAGTTCTTC.

This rearrangement joins TRBV27 to TRBJ2-1, with 11 bases that match TRBD2. The CDR3 consists of 15 residues. V was clipped by 5 bases and J by 9 bases; unmatched bases: 9. The V gene's germline CDR1 is MNHEY and CDR2 SMNVEV (reference sequence). The CDR3 here is CASSGLAGGRGEQFF. In DNA form, the CDR3 reads TGTGCCAGCAGTGGATTAGCGGGAGGGAGGGGTGAGCAGTTCTTC.

V gene TRBV11-3 combines with J gene TRBJ2-1; 12 bases line up with TRBD2. The CDR3 consists of 18 residues. V trimming: 5 bases; J trimming: 4 bases; junction bases outside the gene matches: 12. CDR1 is SGHNT, CDR2 YENEEA, per germline. The CDR3 DNA is TGTGCCAGCAGCGCTTCTAGCGGGAGGGCCCTCGGGTACAATGAGCAGTTCTTC. Encoded protein: CASSASSGRALGYNEQFF.

The rearrangement links TRBV11-2 to TRBJ2-7; 8 nucleotides agree with TRBD1. Germline V gene sequence: CDR1 SGHAT, CDR2 FQNNGV. CDR3 size: 14 residues. The V gene end was trimmed by 4 bases and the J gene end by 0 bases; junction bases not matched to a gene: 2. DNA of the CDR3: TGTGCCAGCAGCTCGGACAGGGCCTCCTACGAGCAGTACTTC. This gives the protein CASSSDRASYEQYF.

The chain joins TRBV7-9 to TRBJ2-1; 7 bases line up with TRBD2. Germline CDR1 and CDR2: SEHNR and FQNEAQ (reference sequence). CDR3 length equals 13 residues. Trimming cost V 3 bases and J 7 bases; bases outside gene matches: 3. The CDR3 region is CASSFGTNNEQFF. The CDR3 nucleotides read TGTGCCAGCAGCTTTGGGACTAATAATGAGCAGTTCTTC. Full variable domain (remainder filled in from reference TRBV7-9 and TRBJ2-1): DTGVSQNPRHKITKRGQNVTFRCDPISEHNRLYWYRQTLGQGPEFLTYFQNEAQLEKSRLLSDRFSAERPKGSFSTLEIQRTEQGDSAMYLCASSFGTNNEQFFGPGTRLTVL.

Only one count was recorded for this clone. Germline and junction disagree at one end, which may indicate a read error. The J gene is TRBJ2-1, the V gene TRBV7-7; maybe TRBD2 (6 bases). The CDR3 consists of 15 residues. Germline V lookup: CDR1 SSHAT, CDR2 FNYEAQ (reference sequence). CDR3 protein: CASSPDPEGYNEQFF. The DNA for the CDR3 is TGTGCTAGCAGCCCGGACCCGGAGGGGTACAATGAGCAGTTCTTC.

The chain uses TRBV7-8 and TRBJ1-1, with a possible D match to TRBD1 (5 bases). The CDR3 is 14 residues long. Germline V CDR1 and CDR2: SGHVS, FQNEAQ. V lost 1 base and J 3 bases, leaving 9 bases between the germline ends. CDR3 nucleotides: TGTGCCAGCAGCTTAGGGGGCAGGGACACTGAAGCTTTCTTT. It codes for CASSLGGRDTEAFF.

V and J are TRBV7-9 and TRBJ2-2, with 11 bases aligning to TRBD2. In germline, CDR1 is SEHNR, CDR2 FQNEAQ (reference sequence). V lost 3 bases, J lost 5 bases, and 5 bases stayed unmatched. The CDR3 runs 16 residues. The CDR3 is CASSLILAGETGELFF. CDR3 coding DNA: TGTGCCAGCAGCTTGATACTAGCGGGAGAAACCGGGGAGCTGTTTTTT.

The chain employs TRBV11-3 and TRBJ2-7; TRBD1 aligns across 9 bases. After removal of 2 bases from V and 3 bases from J, the junction contained 8 bases not matched to a gene. CDR1 is SGHNT and CDR2 is YENEEA in the germline V gene. CDR3 length: 16 residues. CDR3 residues: CASSLIVRDRDYEQYF. In nucleotides, the CDR3 is TGTGCCAGCAGCTTAATTGTGCGGGACAGGGACTACGAGCAGTACTTC.

The V and J genes are TRBV7-9 and TRBJ2-7, with D possibly TRBD2 on 7 matching bases. CDR3 length: 13 residues. Germline assignment: CDR1 SEHNR and CDR2 FQNEAQ (reference sequence). V was shortened by 5 bases and J by 3 bases, with 11 bases between the two germline ends. The DNA of the CDR3 is TGTGCCAGCAGCAGAGGGGGGGACTACGAGCAGTACTTC. This gives the protein CASSRGGDYEQYF.

The rearrangement uses TRBV13 and TRBJ2-5; D remains ambiguous. Germline V gene data show CDR1 as PRHDT and CDR2 as FYEKMQ (reference sequence). The CDR3 consists of 15 residues. V was clipped by 1 base and J by 2 bases, with 11 bases between them. As DNA, the CDR3 is TGTGCCAGCAGCTTAGAAGGGATGGGGCAAGAGACCCAGTACTTC. It yields the protein CASSLEGMGQETQYF.

This clone has just one count. The rearrangement uses TRBV5-1 and TRBJ2-1; 10 nucleotides agree with TRBD2. The CDR3 extends over 14 amino acids. Germline CDR1 SGHRS, CDR2 YFSETQ. Trimming cost V 8 bases and J 10 bases; bases outside gene matches: 12. The CDR3 sequence: CASKLAGLVSEQFF. DNA of the CDR3: TGCGCCAGTAAACTAGCGGGACTCGTTTCGGAGCAGTTCTTC.

The V and J genes are TRBV4-3 and TRBJ2-3; 13 bases fit TRBD2. This CDR3 spans 16 amino acids. Trimming at V came to 1 base and at J to 4 bases, leaving 2 bases not matched to a gene. Germline lookup yields CDR1 LGHNA and CDR2 YSLEER. The CDR3, as DNA: TGCGCCAGCAGCCAAGGACTAGCGGGAGGAGCAGATACGCAGTATTTT. Translating gives CASSQGLAGGADTQYF.

Comments on this clone: The germline gene is not matched at one end of the junction; a read error may be the cause. The genes are TRBV19 and TRBJ1-1; TRBD1 matches at 7 bases. The CDR3 runs 13 residues. CDR1 and CDR2 from the germline V gene are LNHDA and SQIVND (reference sequence). The CDR3 spells CASSLEDRSQAFF. The CDR3, as DNA: TGTGCCAGTAGTCTAGAGGACAGGTCGCAAGCTTTCTTT.

This clone was observed a handful of times. In the same sample, other DNA sequences code for this CDR3. The gene calls are TRBV18 and TRBJ1-1; tentative D call: TRBD1 (5 bases). Trimming stripped 3 bases from V and 3 bases from J, with 8 bases between. CDR1 is KGHSH and CDR2 is LQKENI in the germline V gene. The CDR3 is 13 amino acids. The CDR3 DNA is TGTGCCAGCTCACCCCAAGGGGACACTGAAGCTTTCTTT. Translating gives CASSPQGDTEAFF.

The chain links TRBV5-1 to TRBJ2-1; possibly TRBD2 for D (5 bases). The CDR3 spans 13 residues. The ends were cut back, 0 bases at V and 7 bases at J, with 8 bases in the middle. The germline V gene encodes CDR1 SGHRS and CDR2 YFSETQ. Here the CDR3 DNA reads TGCGCCAGCAGCTTGGGGACTGAGAATGAGCAGTTCTTC. Protein product: CASSLGTENEQFF.

The chain is built from TRBV5-4 and TRBJ2-3, with unresolved D. Germline V gene lookup returns CDR1 SGHNT and CDR2 YYREEE (reference sequence). This CDR3 region has 15 residues. Trimming cost V 5 bases and J 0 bases, with 13 bases left between them. The CDR3 DNA follows: TGTGCCAGCAGTCAAGGTGGCTCTAGCACAGATACGCAGTATTTT. It codes for CASSQGGSSTDTQYF.

V gene TRBV6-1 combines with J gene TRBJ2-1; D gene ambiguous. CDR1 is MNHNS and CDR2 is SASEGT in the germline V gene. Trimming shortened V by 2 bases and J by 8 bases, and 13 bases separated the two germline ends. The CDR3 is made up of 14 amino acids. This chain's CDR3 is CASSEFVVGYEQFF. Written as DNA, the CDR3 is TGTGCCAGCAGTGAATTTGTTGTTGGCTATGAGCAGTTCTTC.

This chain's CDR3 is CASSSGLHPDTQYF. In nucleotides, the CDR3 is TGTGCCAGCAGCTCCGGACTACATCCAGATACGCAGTATTTT. The chain combines TRBV7-2 with TRBJ2-3, with D possibly TRBD2 on 6 matching bases. Trimming cost V 4 bases and J 4 bases, with 12 bases left between them. The CDR3 extends over 14 amino acids. Germline-derived CDR1 and CDR2 are SGHTA and FQGNSA.

The chain uses TRBV2 and TRBJ2-5, with TRBD2 matching over 9 bases. CDR3 length equals 15 residues. From germline, CDR1 is SNHLY and CDR2 FYNNEI. J lost 4 bases, V lost 6 bases, and 9 bases had no gene match. The CDR3 sequence is CASSGAEAGGETQYF. CDR3 bases: TGTGCCAGCAGCGGCGCCGAAGCGGGAGGAGAGACCCAGTACTTC.

The rearrangement uses TRBV13 and TRBJ2-7; TRBD2 might be the D (6 bases). The CDR3 runs 14 residues. The V gene lost 6 bases and the J gene lost 0 bases, with 12 bases spanning the gap. Germline CDR1 and CDR2: PRHDT and FYEKMQ (reference sequence). CDR3 sequence (DNA): TGTGCCAGCAGAAGACTGGGAGGCTCCTACGAGCAGTACTTC. This encodes CASRRLGGSYEQYF.

The chain recombines TRBV11-2 with TRBJ1-2; D is unresolved. V gave up 2 bases and J gave up 6 bases, with 7 bases separating them. The CDR3 totals 12 residues. Germline CDR1 and CDR2: SGHAT and FQNNGV. CDR3 in amino acids: CASSLQLDGYTF. For the CDR3, the DNA is TGTGCCAGCAGCTTACAGCTAGATGGCTACACCTTC.

The chain uses TRBV28 and TRBJ2-1; TRBD2 is a possible D gene (6 bases). The V and J ends lost 6 bases and 2 bases respectively, with 11 bases between them. The CDR3 is made up of 14 amino acids. Germline CDR1 is MDHEN and CDR2 is SYDVKM. The CDR3 region is CASSPWGAYNEQFF. The DNA for the CDR3 is TGTGCCAGCAGCCCTTGGGGGGCCTACAATGAGCAGTTCTTC.

The sample holds a few counts of this clone. V usage is TRBV27 and J usage is TRBJ2-3; 16 nucleotides line up with TRBD2. Germline-derived CDR1 and CDR2 are MNHEY and SMNVEV (reference sequence). The CDR3 length is 16 residues. V shed 5 bases and J 5 bases; nucleotides not matched to a gene: 4. The CDR3 region has the DNA TGTGCCAGCAGTGAGGGACTAGCGGGAGGGCAAGATACGCAGTATTTT. Protein sequence: CASSEGLAGGQDTQYF.

V usage is TRBV7-8 and J usage is TRBJ2-7; D not resolved. Trimming removed 0 bases from V and 3 bases from J, with 9 bases in between. The CDR3 extends over 14 amino acids. Germline CDR1 and CDR2: SGHVS and FQNEAQ. In DNA form, the CDR3 reads TGTGCCAGCAGCTTAGCCCCCAGCAGCTACGAGCAGTACTTC. Translated, it gives CASSLAPSSYEQYF.

This clone came up a few times. The J gene is TRBJ2-7, the V gene TRBV5-1; the D call may be TRBD1 or TRBD2 (6 bases each). The CDR3 runs to 15 residues. Germline loops: CDR1 SGHRS, CDR2 YFSETQ. Between the trimmed V and J ends, which lost 4 bases and 2 bases, there was a span of 16 bases. The CDR3 sequence: CASSRDGGQTYEQYF. The CDR3 nucleotides are TGCGCCAGCAGCCGGGATGGGGGGCAAACCTACGAGCAGTACTTC.